The 19 T cell receptor beta chains listed next were all sequenced from one sample in a study of technical replicates of blood from a handful of donors. The protocol was immunoSEQ multiplex PCR, while the TCRdb copy is restricted to in-frame clones and leaves out a portion. This sample has over 55,000 clones, with approximately 94% found just once. The sequenced material came from PBMCs. The origin of the receptors is a human donor in good health. Some clones in this sample may be carry-over from other donors' samples.

The chain joins TRBV30 to TRBJ2-7; D ambiguous. Trimming stripped 0 bases from V and 7 bases from J, with 13 bases between. The CDR3 sequence is 13 residues long. The germline V gene encodes CDR1 GTSNPN and CDR2 SVGIG (reference sequence). The CDR3 here is CAWSVRPTGEQYF. Written as DNA, the CDR3 is TGTGCCTGGAGTGTCCGACCCACCGGGGAGCAGTACTTC.

The chain recombines TRBV18 with TRBJ2-6, with D maybe TRBD2 (5 bases). Between the trimmed V and J ends, which lost 1 base and 13 bases, there was a span of 20 bases. Germline CDR1 is KGHSH and CDR2 is LQKENI. The CDR3 contains 16 residues. CDR3 sequence: CASSPRRTPSRFVLTF. The CDR3, as DNA: TGTGCCAGCTCACCACGGAGGACCCCGTCCCGCTTTGTCCTGACTTTC.

The CDR3: CASSPYPGTGRNTIYF. Here the CDR3 DNA reads TGTGCCAGCAGCCCTTACCCAGGGACAGGGCGAAACACCATATATTTT. J is TRBJ1-3 and V is TRBV7-2, with 9 bases that match TRBD1. In germline, CDR1 is SGHTA, CDR2 FQGNSA. Trimming removed 5 bases from V and 5 bases from J; junction bases left unmatched: 10. This CDR3 has 16 residues.

The gene calls are TRBV5-8 and TRBJ1-3; perhaps TRBD1 as D (5 bases). The V gene's germline CDR1 is SGHTS and CDR2 YDEGEE. The V end lost 4 bases, the J end lost 4 bases, and 18 bases lay between the germline ends. The CDR3 has 16 amino acids. DNA of the CDR3: TGTGCCAGCAGCCTGGGACTACGTCTTCTCGGAAACACCATATATTTT. It is translated as CASSLGLRLLGNTIYF.

The V gene is TRBV4-3, the J gene TRBJ1-2; 9 nucleotides agree with TRBD1. Trimming removed 2 bases from V and 4 bases from J; junction bases left unmatched: 5. CDR1 LGHNA and CDR2 YSLEER come from the germline V gene. This CDR3 is 15 amino acids long. CDR3 nucleotide sequence: TGCGCCAGCAGCCAAACACAGGGGGCTGGCTATGGCTACACCTTC. Its protein product is CASSQTQGAGYGYTF.

This clone appeared a single time. V and J are TRBV6-6 and TRBJ2-7, with D unresolved. V lost 0 bases, J lost 7 bases, and 13 bases lay in between. The CDR3 has 14 residues. Germline CDR1 is MNHNY and CDR2 is SVGAGI (reference sequence). The CDR3, as DNA: TGTGCCAGCAGTTACTCCGAGAGTTTGTTAGAGCAGTACTTC. As protein: CASSYSESLLEQYF.

The chain links TRBV7-8 to TRBJ2-6, with 9 positions matching TRBD1. The junction had 8 bases not matched to a gene; V was cut back by 7 bases and J by 4 bases. The CDR3 length is 16 residues. Looked up from germline, CDR1 is SGHVS and CDR2 is FQNEAQ. The CDR3 is CASTATGGTGANVLTF. The CDR3 DNA follows: TGTGCCAGCACCGCTACAGGGGGCACCGGGGCCAACGTCCTGACTTTC.

This rearrangement joins TRBV11-2 to TRBJ2-7; a weak D match, TRBD2 (6 bases). The germline V gene has CDR1 SGHAT and CDR2 FQNNGV. Trimming shortened V by 4 bases and J by 0 bases, and 16 bases separated the two germline ends. There are 16 residues in the CDR3. The CDR3 region has the DNA TGTGCCAGCAGCTCGGTCCGGGAGCCTCTCTCCTACGAGCAGTACTTC. It yields the protein CASSSVREPLSYEQYF.

This chain connects TRBV2 to TRBJ1-2; no definite D call. CDR3 length: 13 residues. Per the germline V gene, CDR1 is SNHLY and CDR2 is FYNNEI. Between the trimmed V and J ends, which lost 4 bases and 8 bases, there was a span of 14 bases. CDR3: CASSGGRRVGYTF. The CDR3 DNA reads TGTGCCAGCAGTGGAGGCCGTCGGGTAGGCTACACCTTC.

The rearrangement links TRBV2 to TRBJ2-1; D unresolved. Germline V CDR1 and CDR2: SNHLY, FYNNEI. Trimming shortened V by 1 base and J by 1 base, and 8 bases separated the two germline ends. The CDR3 runs 15 residues. DNA of the CDR3: TGTGCCAGCAGTGAAGACCCAGTATCCTACAATGAGCAGTTCTTC. Its protein product is CASSEDPVSYNEQFF.

Written as DNA, the CDR3 is TGTGCCAGCGGGACAGCGCCTTTTTTGGTTGATCAGCCCCAGCATTTT. Translation: CASGTAPFLVDQPQHF. J is TRBJ1-5 and V is TRBV19; 7 bases map to TRBD1. This CDR3 spans 16 amino acids. Per germline, CDR1 LNHDA and CDR2 SQIVND (reference sequence). The V gene end was trimmed by 9 bases and the J gene end by 5 bases; junction bases not matched to a gene: 16.

The chain has TRBV11-3 and TRBJ2-3; D possibly corresponds to TRBD1 (5 bases). The CDR3 runs to 16 residues. Germline values: CDR1 SGHNT, CDR2 YENEEA. V lost 5 bases and J lost 3, with 18 bases in between. The CDR3 DNA sequence: TGTGCCAGCAGCCCCGGACACTCAACCGTAACAGATACGCAGTATTTT. This gives the protein CASSPGHSTVTDTQYF. Complete variable domain (other parts from reference TRBV11-3 and TRBJ2-3): EAGVVQSPRYKIIEKKQPVAFWCNPISGHNTLYWYLQNLGQGPELLIRYENEEAVDDSQLPKDRFSAERLKGVDSTLKIQPAELGDSAVYLCASSPGHSTVTDTQYFGPGTRLTVL.

This clone showed up just a few times. This chain links TRBV6-1 with TRBJ1-1; 7 bases align to TRBD1. This CDR3 is built from 15 residues. V lost 6 bases, J lost 5 bases, and 12 bases stayed unmatched. Per the germline V gene, CDR1 is MNHNS and CDR2 is SASEGT. Here the CDR3 reads CASSEPADRATEAFF. CDR3 coding DNA: TGTGCCAGCAGCGAACCCGCTGACAGGGCTACTGAAGCTTTCTTT.

This sequence joins TRBV10-3 and TRBJ1-2; 7 bases are a match to TRBD1. The germline V gene encodes CDR1 ENHRY and CDR2 SYGVKD. J was trimmed by 4 bases and V by 3 bases; bases with no gene match: 5. The CDR3 runs 14 residues. CDR3 coding DNA: TGTGCCATCAGTGAAAGGGCAGGGGGCTATGGCTACACCTTC. Residues: CAISERAGGYGYTF.

J is TRBJ2-6 and V is TRBV5-6, with a possible D match to TRBD1 (5 bases). The CDR3 contains 15 residues. CDR1 SGHDT and CDR2 YYEEEE come from the germline V gene. The V end lost 0 bases, the J end lost 2 bases, and 6 bases lay between the germline ends. The CDR3 bases are TGTGCCAGCAGCTTGGTAGGGGCTGGGGCCAACGTCCTGACTTTC. Protein product: CASSLVGAGANVLTF.

J is TRBJ1-4 and V is TRBV29-1; possible D gene TRBD1, 6 bases. Germline loops: CDR1 SQVTM, CDR2 ANQGSEA. This CDR3 has 15 residues. Trimming left V 6 bases short and J 4 bases short, with 18 bases between. This CDR3 reads CSVIWGGGLNEKLFF. The CDR3 nucleotides read TGCAGCGTCATATGGGGCGGGGGCCTTAATGAAAAACTGTTTTTT.

The chain is built from TRBV30 and TRBJ1-3; 10 nucleotides line up with TRBD1. The germline CDR1 and CDR2 sequences are GTSNPN and SVGIG (reference sequence). The CDR3 has 13 residues. The ends lost 7 bases at V and 2 bases at J; junction bases unmatched: 2. CDR3 sequence (DNA): TGTGCCTCCGACAGGGGGCCTGGAAACACCATATATTTT. It translates to CASDRGPGNTIYF.

The chain uses TRBV28 and TRBJ2-1; D might be TRBD2 (5 bases). V lost 9 bases, J lost 9 bases, and 15 bases lay in between. CDR3 length equals 12 residues. Germline CDR1 MDHEN, CDR2 SYDVKM. The CDR3 DNA reads TGTGCCAGTGGGGAGAGGAGGCGTGAGCAGTTCTTC. Amino acids: CASGERRREQFF.

A single count supports this clone. The chain recombines TRBV5-4 with TRBJ2-1; tentative D call: TRBD2 (6 bases). CDR3 length: 16 residues. V was trimmed by 0 bases and J by 8 bases, leaving 18 bases between them. Germline V gives CDR1 SGHNT, CDR2 YYREEE (reference sequence). This chain's CDR3 is CASSLEVAGMGDEQFF. The CDR3 DNA reads as TGTGCCAGCAGCTTGGAGGTGGCGGGAATGGGGGATGAGCAGTTCTTC.